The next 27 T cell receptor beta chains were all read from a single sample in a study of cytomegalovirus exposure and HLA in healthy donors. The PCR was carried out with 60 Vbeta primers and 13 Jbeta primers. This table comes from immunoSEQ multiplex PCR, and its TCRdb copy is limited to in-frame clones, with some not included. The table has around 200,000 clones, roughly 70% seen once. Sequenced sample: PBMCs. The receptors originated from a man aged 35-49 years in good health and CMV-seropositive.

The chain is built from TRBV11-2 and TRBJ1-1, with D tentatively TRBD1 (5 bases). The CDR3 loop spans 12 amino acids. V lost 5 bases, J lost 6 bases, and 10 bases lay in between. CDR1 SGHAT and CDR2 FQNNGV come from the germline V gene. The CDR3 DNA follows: TGTGCCAGCAGCCAAGGGGCCCCTGAAGCTTTCTTT. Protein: CASSQGAPEAFF.

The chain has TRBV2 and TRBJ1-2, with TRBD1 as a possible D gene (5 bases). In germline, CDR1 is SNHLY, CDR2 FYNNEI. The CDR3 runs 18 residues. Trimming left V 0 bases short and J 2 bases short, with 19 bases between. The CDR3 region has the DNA TGTGCCAGCAGTGAAGCTCTTGGGGGGGGACCAAGAAACTATGGCTACACCTTC. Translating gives CASSEALGGGPRNYGYTF.

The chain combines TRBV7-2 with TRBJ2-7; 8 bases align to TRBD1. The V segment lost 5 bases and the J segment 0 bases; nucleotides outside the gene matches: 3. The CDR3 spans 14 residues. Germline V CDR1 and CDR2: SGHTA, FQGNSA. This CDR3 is CASSRTGSSYEQYF. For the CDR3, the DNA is TGTGCCAGCAGCAGGACAGGGAGCTCCTACGAGCAGTACTTC. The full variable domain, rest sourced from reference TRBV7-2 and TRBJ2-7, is GAGVSQSPSNKVTEKGKDVELRCDPISGHTALYWYRQSLGQGLEFLIYFQGNSAPDKSGLPSDRFSAERTGGSVSTLTIQRTQQEDSAVYLCASSRTGSSYEQYFGPGTRLTVT.

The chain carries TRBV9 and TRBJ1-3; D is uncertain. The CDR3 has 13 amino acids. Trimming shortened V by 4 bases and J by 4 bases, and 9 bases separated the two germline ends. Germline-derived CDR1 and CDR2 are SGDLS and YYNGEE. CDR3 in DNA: TGTGCCAGCAGCCGCGGATCCGGAAACACCATATATTTT. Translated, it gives CASSRGSGNTIYF.

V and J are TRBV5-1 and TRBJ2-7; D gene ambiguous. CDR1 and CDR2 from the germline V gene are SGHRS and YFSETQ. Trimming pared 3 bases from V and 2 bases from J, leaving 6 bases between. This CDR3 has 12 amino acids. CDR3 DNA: TGCGCCAGCAGCTCCCCAGCCTACGAGCAGTACTTC. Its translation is CASSSPAYEQYF.

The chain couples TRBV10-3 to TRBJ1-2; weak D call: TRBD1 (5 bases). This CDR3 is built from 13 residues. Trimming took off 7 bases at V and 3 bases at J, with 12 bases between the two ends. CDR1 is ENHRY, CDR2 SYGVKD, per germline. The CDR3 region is CAITPDRYYGYTF. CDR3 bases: TGTGCCATCACCCCCGACAGATACTATGGCTACACCTTC.

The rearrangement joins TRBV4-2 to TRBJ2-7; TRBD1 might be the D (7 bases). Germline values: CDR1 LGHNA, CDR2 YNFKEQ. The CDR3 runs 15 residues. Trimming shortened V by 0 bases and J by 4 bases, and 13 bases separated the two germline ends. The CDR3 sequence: CASSQDRGTVYEQYF. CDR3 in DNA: TGTGCCAGCAGCCAAGATCGGGGGACAGTTTACGAGCAGTACTTC.

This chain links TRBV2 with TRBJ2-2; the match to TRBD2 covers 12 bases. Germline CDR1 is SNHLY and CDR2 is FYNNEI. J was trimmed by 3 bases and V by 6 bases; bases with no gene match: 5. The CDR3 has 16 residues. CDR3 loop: CASRTSGGPYTGELFF. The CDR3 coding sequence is TGTGCCAGCAGGACTAGCGGGGGCCCTTACACCGGGGAGCTGTTTTTT. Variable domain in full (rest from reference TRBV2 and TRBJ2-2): EPEVTQTPSHQVTQMGQEVILRCVPISNHLYFYWYRQILGQKVEFLVSFYNNEISEKSEIFDDQFSVERPDGSNFTLKIRSTKLEDSAMYFCASRTSGGPYTGELFFGEGSRLTVL.

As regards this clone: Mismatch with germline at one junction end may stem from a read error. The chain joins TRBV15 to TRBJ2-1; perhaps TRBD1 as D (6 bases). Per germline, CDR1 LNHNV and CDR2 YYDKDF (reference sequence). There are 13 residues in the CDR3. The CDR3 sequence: CATSRDPGDDRFF. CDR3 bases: TGTGCCACCAGCCGAGATCCAGGGGACGATCGGTTCTTC.

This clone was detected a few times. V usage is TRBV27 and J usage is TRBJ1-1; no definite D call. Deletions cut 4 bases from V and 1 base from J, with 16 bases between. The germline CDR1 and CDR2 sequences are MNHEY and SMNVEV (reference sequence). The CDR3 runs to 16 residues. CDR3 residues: CASSCLYTPRNTEAFF. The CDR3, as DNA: TGTGCCAGCAGTTGTCTGTACACCCCTCGGAACACTGAAGCTTTCTTT.

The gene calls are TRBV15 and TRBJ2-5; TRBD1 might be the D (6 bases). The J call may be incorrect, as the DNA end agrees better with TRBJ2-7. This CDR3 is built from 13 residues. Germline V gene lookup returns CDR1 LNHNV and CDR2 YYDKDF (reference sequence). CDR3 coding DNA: TGTGCCATCTCCCCCAGGGGTCGTGGCGAGCAGTACTTC. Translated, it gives CAISPRGRGEQYF.

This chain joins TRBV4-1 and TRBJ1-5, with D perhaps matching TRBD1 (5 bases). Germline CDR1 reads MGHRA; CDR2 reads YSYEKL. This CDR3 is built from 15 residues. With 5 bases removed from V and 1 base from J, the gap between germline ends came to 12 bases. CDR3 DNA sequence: TGCGCCAGCAGCTTCAGACCAGGGAGCAATCAGCCCCAGCATTTT. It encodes CASSFRPGSNQPQHF.

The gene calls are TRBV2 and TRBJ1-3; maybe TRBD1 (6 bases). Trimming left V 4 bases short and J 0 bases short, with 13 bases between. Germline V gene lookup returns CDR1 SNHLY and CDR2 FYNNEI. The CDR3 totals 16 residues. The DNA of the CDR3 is TGTGCCAGCAGTGGGGGCGGACAGTTCTCTGGAAACACCATATATTTT. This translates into CASSGGGQFSGNTIYF.

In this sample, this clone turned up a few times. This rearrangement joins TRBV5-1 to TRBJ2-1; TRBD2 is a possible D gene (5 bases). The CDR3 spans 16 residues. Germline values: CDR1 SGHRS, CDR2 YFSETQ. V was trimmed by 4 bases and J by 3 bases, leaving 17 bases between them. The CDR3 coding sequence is TGCGCCAGCAGCCTTGTCCTCCGGGCGGGCTACAATGAGCAGTTCTTC. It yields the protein CASSLVLRAGYNEQFF.

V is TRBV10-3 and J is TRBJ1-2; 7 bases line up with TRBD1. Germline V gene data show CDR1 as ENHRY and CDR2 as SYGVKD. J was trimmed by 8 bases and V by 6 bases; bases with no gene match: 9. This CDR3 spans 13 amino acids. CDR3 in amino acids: CAISVDRSEGYTF. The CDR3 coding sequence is TGTGCCATCAGCGTGGACAGGTCAGAAGGCTACACCTTC.

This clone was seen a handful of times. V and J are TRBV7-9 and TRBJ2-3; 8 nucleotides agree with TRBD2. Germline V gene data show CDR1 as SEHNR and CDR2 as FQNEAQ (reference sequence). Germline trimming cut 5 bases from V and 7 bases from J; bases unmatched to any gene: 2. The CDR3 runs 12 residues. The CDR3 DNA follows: TGTGCCAGCAGCCCGGGGGGGTATACGCAGTATTTT. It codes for CASSPGGYTQYF.

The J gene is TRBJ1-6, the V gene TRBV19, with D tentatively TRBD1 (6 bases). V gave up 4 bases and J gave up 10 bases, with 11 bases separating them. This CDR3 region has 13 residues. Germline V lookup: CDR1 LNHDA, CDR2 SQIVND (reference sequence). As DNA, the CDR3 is TGTGCCAGTAGTACAGGGGTGGAGTCACCCCTCCACTTT. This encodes CASSTGVESPLHF.

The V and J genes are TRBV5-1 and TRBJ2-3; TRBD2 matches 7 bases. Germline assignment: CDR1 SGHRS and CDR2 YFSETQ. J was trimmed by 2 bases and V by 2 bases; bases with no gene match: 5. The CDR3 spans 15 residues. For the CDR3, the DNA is TGCGCCAGCAGCTTTGGTGGGGGGGACACAGATACGCAGTATTTT. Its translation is CASSFGGGDTDTQYF.

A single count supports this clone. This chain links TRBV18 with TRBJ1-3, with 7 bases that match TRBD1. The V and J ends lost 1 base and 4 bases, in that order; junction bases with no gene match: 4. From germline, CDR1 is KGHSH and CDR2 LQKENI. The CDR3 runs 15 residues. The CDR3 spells CASSPLRGPGNTIYF. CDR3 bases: TGTGCCAGCTCACCACTTAGGGGGCCCGGAAACACCATATATTTT.

CDR3 sequence reads: CASSPPGQAFYNEQFF. In nucleotides, the CDR3 is TGTGCCAGCTCACCCCCGGGACAGGCCTTCTACAATGAGCAGTTCTTC. This chain uses TRBV18 with TRBJ2-1, with TRBD1 identical over 8 bases. The J segment lost 3 bases and the V segment lost 3 bases, leaving 7 bases of the junction unmatched. CDR3 length equals 16 residues. CDR1 is KGHSH and CDR2 is LQKENI in the germline V gene. Drawing the rest from reference TRBV18 and TRBJ2-1, the complete variable domain is NAGVMQNPRHLVRRRGQEARLRCSPMKGHSHVYWYRQLPEEGLKFMVYLQKENIIDESGMPKERFSAEFPKEGPSILRIQQVVRGDSAAYFCASSPPGQAFYNEQFFGPGTRLTVL.

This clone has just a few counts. CDR3 sequence: CASSLAPSGETQYF. CDR3 sequence (DNA): TGTGCCAGCAGCTTAGCGCCTAGTGGGGAGACCCAGTACTTC. The chain employs TRBV7-2 and TRBJ2-5; D gene ambiguous. The V gene's germline CDR1 is SGHTA and CDR2 FQGNSA. V shed 0 bases and J shed 5 bases, with 10 bases lying between them. This CDR3 is built from 14 residues.

Written as DNA, the CDR3 is TGCGCCAGCAGAGACCCGGGTCGTATGAACACTGAAGCTTTCTTT. Protein product: CASRDPGRMNTEAFF. V is TRBV4-1 and J is TRBJ1-1; D is ambiguous. This CDR3 has 15 amino acids. V gave up 6 bases and J gave up 0 bases, with 14 bases separating them. In germline, CDR1 is MGHRA, CDR2 YSYEKL.

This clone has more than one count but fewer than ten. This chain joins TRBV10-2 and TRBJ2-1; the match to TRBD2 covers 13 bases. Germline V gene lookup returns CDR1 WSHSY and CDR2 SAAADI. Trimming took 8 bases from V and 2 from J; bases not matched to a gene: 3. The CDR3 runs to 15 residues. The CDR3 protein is CASGGLAGPYNEQFF. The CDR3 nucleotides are TGCGCCAGCGGGGGACTAGCGGGGCCCTACAATGAGCAGTTCTTC.

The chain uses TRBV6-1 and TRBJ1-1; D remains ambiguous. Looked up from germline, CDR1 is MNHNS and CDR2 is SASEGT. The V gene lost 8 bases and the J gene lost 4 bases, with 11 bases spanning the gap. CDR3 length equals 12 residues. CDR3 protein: CASGRSLTEAFF. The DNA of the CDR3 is TGTGCCAGCGGGAGAAGTCTCACTGAAGCTTTCTTT.

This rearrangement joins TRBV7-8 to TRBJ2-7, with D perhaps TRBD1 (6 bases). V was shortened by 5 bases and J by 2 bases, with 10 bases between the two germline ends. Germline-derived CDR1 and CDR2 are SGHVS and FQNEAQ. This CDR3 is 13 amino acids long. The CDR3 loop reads CASSPGQPYEQYF. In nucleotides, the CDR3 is TGTGCCAGCAGCCCTGGACAGCCCTACGAGCAGTACTTC.

The CDR3 region has the DNA TGTGCCAGCAAGGCGGTGGCTTCACCCCTCCACTTT. Translated, it gives CASKAVASPLHF. The V gene is TRBV6-1, the J gene TRBJ1-6; the D is unclear. This CDR3 spans 12 amino acids. Germline V CDR1 and CDR2: MNHNS, SASEGT. Trimming took 7 bases from V and 9 from J, leaving 10 bases between them.

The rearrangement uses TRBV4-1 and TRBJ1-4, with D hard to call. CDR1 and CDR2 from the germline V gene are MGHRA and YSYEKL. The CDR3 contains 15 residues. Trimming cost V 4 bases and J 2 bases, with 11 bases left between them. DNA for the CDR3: TGCGCCAGCAGCCCTGGGCGTTCTACTAATGAAAAACTGTTTTTT. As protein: CASSPGRSTNEKLFF.